This note documents a single T cell receptor (beta chain) sequence. Antigen specificity is unknown. CDR1 and CDR2 from the germline V gene are SNHLY and FYNNEI. Trimming stripped 7 bases from V and 3 bases from J, with 10 bases between. The CDR3 contains 13 residues. This sample stems from a study of cytomegalovirus exposure and HLA in healthy donors. Study outcomes and limitations: V segments that were indistinguishable, TRBV6-2 and TRBV6-3 among them, were omitted from analysis. Accurate prediction of HLA-A and HLA-B alleles (for most subjects) was reportedly achieved from TCR beta sequences. Clonal expansion, a later analysis showed, was greater in HLA-associated TCR beta chains than in equally common others. Some TCR beta chains (164 of them) were listed as cytomegalovirus-associated.

Primers included in the PCR were 60 Vbeta and 13 Jbeta primers. Using immunoSEQ multiplex PCR, the repertoire was profiled, and TCRdb retains in-frame clones only, with some absent. The sample has approximately 150,000 clones, 70% to 80% seen once; the top ten hold around 14%. Sequenced material: PBMCs. V is TRBV2 and J is TRBJ1-5, with D possibly being TRBD1 (6 bases). The TCR sequence derives from a woman between 40 and 55 years old in good health and CMV-seronegative. CDR3 bases: TGTGCCAGCACCGGGACACACAATCAGCCCCAGCATTTT. Its translation is CASTGTHNQPQHF.